These 21 T cell receptor beta chains share one sample of origin, sequenced in a study of blood T cell repertoires in COVID-19. Only in-frame clones appear in the TCRdb table, and some are missing; sequencing was by immunoSEQ multiplex PCR. The sample records roughly 230,000 clones, roughly 90% being singletons. What was sequenced was PBMCs or T cells enriched from blood (not recorded which). The receptors were sampled from a woman aged 25 to 39 with acute COVID-19.

This chain links TRBV27 with TRBJ1-1; 7 bases align to TRBD1. V gave up 6 bases and J gave up 0 bases; unmatched junction bases: 4. The germline V gene has CDR1 MNHEY and CDR2 SMNVEV (reference sequence). The CDR3 loop spans 14 amino acids. CDR3 in amino acids: CASRMGQLNTEAFF. For the CDR3, the DNA is TGTGCCAGCAGGATGGGACAGTTGAACACTGAAGCTTTCTTT.

The chain links TRBV5-1 to TRBJ1-2, with D unresolved. V was pared by 4 bases and J by 9 bases, with 13 bases between. The CDR3 is 12 residues long. CDR1 and CDR2 from the germline V gene are SGHRS and YFSETQ. The CDR3 loop reads CASSLDSSSYTF. As DNA, the CDR3 is TGCGCCAGCAGCCTGGACTCCTCTAGCTACACCTTC.

This CDR3 is CSVVRGNEQFF. The CDR3 nucleotides are TGCAGCGTTGTTAGAGGGAATGAGCAGTTCTTC. The chain couples TRBV29-1 to TRBJ2-1, with D maybe TRBD2 (5 bases). The germline CDR1 and CDR2 sequences are SQVTM and ANQGSEA. The V gene lost 4 bases and the J gene lost 7 bases, with 8 bases spanning the gap. The CDR3 contains 11 residues.

The CDR3 coding sequence is TGCGCCAGCAACCCGGGACAGGGGACCCCTGGCTACACCTTC. Amino acids: CASNPGQGTPGYTF. This chain uses TRBV5-1 with TRBJ1-2; 10 bases fit TRBD1. This CDR3 has 14 amino acids. After removal of 6 bases from V and 7 bases from J, the junction contained 9 bases not matched to a gene. Germline values: CDR1 SGHRS, CDR2 YFSETQ.

The chain recombines TRBV7-9 with TRBJ1-4; weak D call: TRBD1 (6 bases). Deletions cut 5 bases from V and 0 bases from J, with 13 bases between. There are 16 residues in the CDR3. Germline V gene sequence: CDR1 SEHNR, CDR2 FQNEAQ (reference sequence). CDR3 sequence reads: CASSPDSPTTNEKLFF. CDR3 in DNA: TGTGCCAGCAGCCCGGACAGCCCTACAACTAATGAAAAACTGTTTTTT.

V is TRBV3-1 (or the pseudogene TRBV3-2) and J is TRBJ2-3, with 11 bases fitting TRBD2. Germline V gene sequence: CDR1 LGHDT, CDR2 YNNKEL (reference sequence). Trimming took 6 bases from V and 4 from J; bases not matched to a gene: 9. CDR3 length: 16 residues. This CDR3 is CASSLFSGGGSDTQYF. DNA of the CDR3: TGTGCCAGCAGTCTTTTTAGCGGGGGGGGGTCAGATACGCAGTATTTT.

The chain combines TRBV4-1 with TRBJ2-7; D remains ambiguous. The CDR3 is 15 residues long. V was shortened by 0 bases and J by 7 bases, with 16 bases between the two germline ends. CDR1 MGHRA and CDR2 YSYEKL come from the germline V gene. The CDR3 protein is CASSQDTGSPLEQYF. The DNA for the CDR3 is TGCGCCAGCAGCCAAGACACGGGTTCTCCGTTGGAGCAGTACTTC.

The chain carries TRBV28 and TRBJ1-1, with 8 positions matching TRBD1. The germline V gene encodes CDR1 MDHEN and CDR2 SYDVKM. The CDR3 is 15 residues long. J lost 4 bases, V lost 4 bases, and 8 bases had no gene match. DNA of the CDR3: TGTGCCAGCAGTTCCCCCGGACAGGGCGGCACTGAAGCTTTCTTT. Translating gives CASSSPGQGGTEAFF.

The chain is built from TRBV28 and TRBJ2-7; no definite D call. The CDR3 covers 14 residues. The ends were cut back, 5 bases at V and 2 bases at J, with 13 bases in the middle. CDR1 MDHEN and CDR2 SYDVKM come from the germline V gene. The CDR3 DNA sequence: TGTGCCAGCAGTCCCTCAAGCCCTCCCTACGAGCAGTACTTC. This encodes CASSPSSPPYEQYF. Looking up the rest from reference TRBV28 and TRBJ2-7 gives the full variable domain: DVKVTQSSRYLVKRTGEKVFLECVQDMDHENMFWYRQDPGLGLRLIYFSYDVKMKEKGDIPEGYSVSREKKERFSLILESASTNQTSMYLCASSPSSPPYEQYFGPGTRLTVT.

This chain connects TRBV29-1 to TRBJ1-5; D is unclear. The CDR3 length is 15 residues. Germline CDR1 reads SQVTM; CDR2 reads ANQGSEA. Trimming pared 4 bases from V and 2 bases from J, leaving 15 bases between. The CDR3 loop reads CSVVFEGSGNQPQHF. CDR3 DNA sequence: TGCAGCGTTGTTTTCGAGGGCTCAGGCAATCAGCCCCAGCATTTT.

V usage is TRBV4-1 and J usage is TRBJ1-4; D remains ambiguous. Germline lookup yields CDR1 MGHRA and CDR2 YSYEKL. This CDR3 region has 16 residues. V lost 3 bases and J lost 1, with 12 bases in between. CDR3 loop: CASSQLNTRTNEKLFF. The CDR3 nucleotides are TGCGCCAGCAGCCAGCTCAATACAAGAACTAATGAAAAACTGTTTTTT.

The rearrangement uses TRBV7-2 and TRBJ2-7; D gene ambiguous. Trimming shortened V by 3 bases and J by 4 bases, and 13 bases separated the two germline ends. This CDR3 is 14 amino acids long. The V gene's germline CDR1 is SGHTA and CDR2 FQGNSA. The CDR3 DNA reads TGTGCCAGCAGCTTTACTAACCCCCTATACGAGCAGTACTTC. Its protein product is CASSFTNPLYEQYF.

This sequence joins TRBV2 and TRBJ1-1; D possibly corresponds to TRBD1 (6 bases). The CDR3 totals 15 residues. CDR1 SNHLY and CDR2 FYNNEI come from the germline V gene. The V and J ends lost 5 bases and 4 bases respectively, with 17 bases between them. The DNA for the CDR3 is TGTGCCAGCAGTTTATCCAGGGGTTTCGGCACTGAAGCTTTCTTT. Amino acids: CASSLSRGFGTEAFF.

The V call is TRBV9, the J call TRBJ2-2; TRBD2 agrees at 10 bases. This CDR3 has 17 amino acids. J was trimmed by 0 bases and V by 4 bases; bases with no gene match: 6. Per germline, CDR1 SGDLS and CDR2 YYNGEE. The CDR3 reads CASSLRTSGANTGELFF. CDR3 coding DNA: TGTGCCAGCAGCCTTCGGACTAGCGGCGCGAACACCGGGGAGCTGTTTTTT.

This clone was counted a few times. V gene TRBV6-5 combines with J gene TRBJ1-4; the D gene is possibly TRBD1 (6 bases). V lost 6 bases, J lost 4 bases, and 12 bases lay in between. The CDR3 is 14 amino acids. Germline V gives CDR1 MNHEY, CDR2 SVGAGI. This chain's CDR3 is CASSPGTLNEKLFF. In DNA form, the CDR3 reads TGTGCCAGCAGCCCCGGGACACTTAATGAAAAACTGTTTTTT.

J is TRBJ1-6 and V is TRBV5-1; 7 bases fit TRBD1. CDR1 and CDR2 from the germline V gene are SGHRS and YFSETQ. The CDR3 loop spans 14 amino acids. V lost 1 base to trimming and J lost 5 bases; unmatched junction nucleotides: 0. The CDR3 loop reads CASSLTGDNSPLHF. In DNA form, the CDR3 reads TGCGCCAGCAGCTTGACAGGGGATAATTCACCCCTCCACTTT. Drawing the rest from reference TRBV5-1 and TRBJ1-6, the complete variable domain is KAGVTQTPRYLIKTRGQQVTLSCSPISGHRSVSWYQQTPGQGLQFLFEYFSETQRNKGNFPGRFSGRQFSNSRSEMNVSTLELGDSALYLCASSLTGDNSPLHFGNGTRLTVT.

This chain links TRBV11-2 with TRBJ1-2; 10 bases fit TRBD1. The CDR3 spans 15 residues. J was trimmed by 8 bases and V by 5 bases; bases with no gene match: 11. Germline V CDR1 and CDR2: SGHAT, FQNNGV. This CDR3 reads CASSPSGGTGEGYTF. The CDR3 nucleotides read TGTGCCAGCAGCCCTAGCGGAGGGACAGGGGAAGGCTACACCTTC.

The chain combines TRBV2 with TRBJ1-1; no definite D call. Germline V lookup: CDR1 SNHLY, CDR2 FYNNEI. The CDR3 runs to 11 residues. V lost 7 bases and J 1 base, leaving 4 bases between the germline ends. Here the CDR3 reads CASTRNTEAFF. The CDR3 DNA is TGTGCCAGCACCCGGAACACTGAAGCTTTCTTT.

This clone was picked up one time. This chain links TRBV4-2 with TRBJ1-1; tentative D call: TRBD1 (6 bases). Germline CDR1 LGHNA, CDR2 YNFKEQ. V shed 0 bases and J shed 2 bases, with 16 bases lying between them. The CDR3 is 17 amino acids. The CDR3 DNA is TGTGCCAGCAGCCAAGATGGGGGGGCGGGTGGAAACACTGAAGCTTTCTTT. This codes for CASSQDGGAGGNTEAFF.

This clone was seen a single time. This sequence joins TRBV18 and TRBJ1-1; maybe TRBD1 (5 bases). This CDR3 is 13 amino acids long. Trimming pared 6 bases from V and 2 bases from J, leaving 10 bases between. Germline CDR1 is KGHSH and CDR2 is LQKENI. CDR3: CASSHGTNTEAFF. CDR3 DNA: TGTGCCAGCTCCCACGGGACTAACACTGAAGCTTTCTTT.

This sequence joins TRBV6-1 and TRBJ1-5, with D perhaps TRBD1 (5 bases). The CDR3 has 14 amino acids. Germline V gene sequence: CDR1 MNHNS, CDR2 SASEGT. V shed 2 bases and J shed 3 bases, with 8 bases lying between them. The CDR3 here is CASSEWGDNQPQHF. The DNA for the CDR3 is TGTGCCAGCAGTGAATGGGGGGACAATCAGCCCCAGCATTTT.